Each of the 8 T cell receptor beta chains below was sequenced from the same sample in a study of T cells after yellow fever vaccination. TCRdb used MiXCR to reprocess the 5' RACE reads, holding one entry per CDR3 protein. The table shows roughly 180,000 distinct CDR3 sequences, with approximately 6.2% occurring only once. The sample in question was CD4+ T cells sorted from PBMCs, obtained on the day of the first yellow fever vaccination. The receptors derive from a man between 18 and 29 years old who received the YFV17D yellow fever vaccine.

V usage is TRBV5-1 and J usage is TRBJ2-6; D might be TRBD1 (6 bases). From germline, CDR1 is SGHRS and CDR2 YFSETQ. The CDR3 loop spans 14 amino acids. Trimming stripped 4 bases from V and 3 bases from J, with 8 bases between. The DNA for the CDR3 is TGCGCCAGCAGCGAACAGGGTGGGGCCAACGTCCTGACTTTC. It specifies CASSEQGGANVLTF.

CDR3 amino acids: CASKTGGPYEQYV. CDR3 DNA sequence: TGTGCCAGCAAGACAGGGGGGCCCTACGAGCAGTACGTC. The J gene is TRBJ2-7, the V gene TRBV2; 9 bases align to TRBD1. After removal of 7 bases from V and 2 bases from J, the junction contained 3 bases not matched to a gene. CDR1 and CDR2 (germline): SNHLY, FYNNEI. There are 13 residues in the CDR3.

This sequence joins TRBV12-3 or TRBV12-4 and TRBJ2-1; 9 bases agree with TRBD2. CDR3 length: 16 amino acids. With V trimmed by 4 bases and J by 5 bases, 9 bases remained unmatched. The chain's CDR3 is CASSSRGGTSHNEQFF. CDR3 nucleotides: TGTGCCAGCAGTTCCCGAGGAGGGACTAGCCACAATGAGCAGTTCTTC.

This clonotype was seen only a few times. The chain has TRBV6-1 and TRBJ2-7, with 10 bases fitting TRBD1. V lost 7 bases, J lost 7 bases, and 13 bases stayed unmatched. CDR3 length equals 15 residues. Germline assignment: CDR1 MNHNS and CDR2 SASEGT. The CDR3 DNA is TGTGCCAGCAAGCTGGGGACAGGGGAATTCTTTGAGCAGTACTTC. It specifies CASKLGTGEFFEQYF.

This clonotype was seen at least ten times. The chain couples TRBV7-2 to TRBJ2-5; maybe TRBD2 (5 bases). Germline CDR1 and CDR2: SGHTA and FQGNSA. The CDR3 is 12 amino acids. V lost 2 bases to trimming and J lost 8 bases, with 9 bases between them. Here the CDR3 reads CASSLSGVTQYF. The CDR3, as DNA: TGTGCCAGCAGCTTAAGCGGTGTAACCCAGTACTTC.

V gene TRBV5-3 combines with J gene TRBJ2-2; D tentatively reads TRBD1 or TRBD2 (5 bases each). TRBV5-3 is flagged as an ORF with uncertain function. Trimming shortened V by 8 bases and J by 0 bases, and 20 bases separated the two germline ends. The CDR3 length is 17 residues. CDR3 loop: CARSPGATSTNTGELFF. The CDR3 DNA sequence: TGTGCCAGGAGCCCCGGGGCGACGTCTACGAACACCGGGGAGCTGTTTTTT.

Comments on this clonotype: The DNA is left out, because the CDR3 cannot be placed on it with certainty; the CDR3 is given as TCRdb lists it. The chain carries TRBV24-1 and TRBJ2-1; the table names TRBD1, a call not compared with the DNA. The CDR3 has 16 amino acids, counting both end residues. Germline V lookup: CDR1 KGHDR, CDR2 SFDVKD. The CDR3 sequence: CATSDFGEGSGNEQFF.

In nucleotides, the CDR3 is TGCAGCGTTGCCCGGCGGGAAAAAACCGGGGAGCTGTTTTTT. It specifies CSVARREKTGELFF. The V call is TRBV29-1, the J call TRBJ2-2; possible D gene TRBD2, 6 bases. V was shortened by 4 bases and J by 5 bases, with 14 bases between the two germline ends. Germline V CDR1 and CDR2: SQVTM, ANQGSEA. The CDR3 extends over 14 amino acids.